This T cell receptor beta chain was captured in a study of post-analysis software for immune sequencing data. V was clipped by 3 bases and J by 7 bases; unmatched bases: 4. The CDR3 runs to 14 residues. The germline V gene encodes CDR1 DFQATT and CDR2 SNEGSKA (reference sequence). The table lists this clonotype with a few counts. Antigen: not known. Study-level findings and limits: Roughly 5 TRBV segments, TRBV5-6, TRBV5-1 and TRBV20-1 among them, were found more frequent in patients than controls.

Unique molecular identifiers were present in the TCR beta cDNA libraries. In TCRdb, the PCR reads were re-called with MiXCR into one record per CDR3 protein. In the table there are 750,000 to 900,000 distinct CDR3 sequences, about 45% of which are singletons. The sequenced sample was blood. This clonotype was sampled from a girl between 10 and 17 years old with multiple sclerosis. The chain uses TRBV20-1 and TRBJ2-1, with 12 bases that match TRBD2. Here the CDR3 reads CSASASGRGNEQFF. The CDR3 region has the DNA TGCAGTGCTAGTGCTAGCGGGAGGGGAAATGAGCAGTTCTTC.